This T cell receptor beta chain was identified in a study of T cell changes during pregnancy in multiple sclerosis. CDR3 length: 14 amino acids. V dropped 1 base and J dropped 2 bases, with 9 bases sitting between them. Germline CDR1 is SEHNR and CDR2 is FQNEAQ (reference sequence). Only in-frame clones appear in the TCRdb table, and some are missing; sequencing was by immunoSEQ multiplex PCR. The table records 20,000 to 30,000 clones, under 95% of them present only once. This sequence joins TRBV7-9 and TRBJ2-7; a possible D gene is TRBD1 (6 bases). The sequence was obtained from a female donor in good health, enrolled as a control in a pregnancy study. Sequencing used CD8+ T cells from peripheral blood mononuclear cells, obtained in the third trimester of pregnancy. Here the CDR3 DNA reads TGTGCCAGCAGCTTAGGGACAGTGACCTACGAGCAGTACTTC. The encoded protein is CASSLGTVTYEQYF. Variable domain in full (rest from reference TRBV7-9 and TRBJ2-7): DTGVSQNPRHKITKRGQNVTFRCDPISEHNRLYWYRQTLGQGPEFLTYFQNEAQLEKSRLLSDRFSAERPKGSFSTLEIQRTEQGDSAMYLCASSLGTVTYEQYFGPGTRLTVT.